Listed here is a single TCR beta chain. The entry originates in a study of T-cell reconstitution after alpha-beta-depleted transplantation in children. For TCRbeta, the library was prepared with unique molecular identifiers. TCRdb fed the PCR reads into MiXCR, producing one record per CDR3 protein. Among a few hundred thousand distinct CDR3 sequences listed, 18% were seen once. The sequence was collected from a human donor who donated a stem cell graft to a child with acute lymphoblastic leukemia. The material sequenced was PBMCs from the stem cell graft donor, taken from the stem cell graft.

The CDR3 loop reads CASSPGHNGLDYGYTF. The CDR3 bases are TGTGCCAGCAGTCCGGGACACAATGGTCTGGACTATGGCTACACCTTC. The rearrangement uses TRBV27 and TRBJ1-2; D perhaps matches TRBD1 (6 bases). V lost 5 bases and J lost 3, with 19 bases in between. Germline lookup yields CDR1 MNHEY and CDR2 SMNVEV (reference sequence). This CDR3 region has 16 residues.